This is a list of T cell receptor beta chains from one sample in a study of blood T cell repertoires in COVID-19. Assay used: immunoSEQ multiplex PCR; TCRdb lists only in-frame clones, some missing. Of about 300,000 clones listed, 86% are singletons. The source material was peripheral blood. The source is a woman in her fifties or sixties with acute or convalescent COVID-19. CDR3s include the opening cysteine and the closing phenylalanine or tryptophan. D genes are given only for firm matches. Clone size is not always given. Where it is, it says once, few, many or a class for expanded clones.

TRBV10-3	TRBJ2-2	-	16	few	CAINGAGYLNTGELFF	TGTGCCATCAATGGGGCGGGATATTTGAACACCGGGGAGCTGTTTTTT
TRBV5-4	TRBJ2-5	TRBD2	15	-	CASSWGGRGQETQYF	TGTGCCAGCAGCTGGGGCGGGAGGGGGCAGGAGACCCAGTACTTC
TRBV9	TRBJ1-2	-	13	-	CASSGRRGGGYTF	TGTGCCAGCAGCGGGAGAAGGGGGGGTGGCTACACCTTC
TRBV5-1	TRBJ2-5	TRBD1	17	-	CASTRQGEVDGKETQYF	TGCGCCAGCACAAGACAGGGGGAAGTGGACGGAAAAGAGACCCAGTACTTC
TRBV19	TRBJ1-2	-	13	-	CASSIYQQQGYTF	TGTGCCAGTAGTATATATCAACAGCAGGGCTACACCTTC
TRBV18	TRBJ2-1	-	14	-	CASSPQGSYNEQFF	TGTGCCAGCTCACCCCAGGGATCCTACAATGAGCAGTTCTTC
TRBV19	TRBJ1-1	TRBD1	15	-	CASSILTGVVAEAFF	TGTGCCAGTAGTATTTTGACAGGGGTGGTAGCTGAAGCTTTCTTT
TRBV18	TRBJ2-7	-	14	-	CASSEAGRNYEQYF	TGTGCCAGCTCAGAGGCGGGCCGAAACTACGAGCAGTACTTC
TRBV21-1	TRBJ1-6	-	16	-	CASSNGEGVNNSPLHF	TGTGCCAGCAGCAACGGCGAAGGGGTTAATAATTCACCCCTCCACTTT
TRBV27	TRBJ2-1	TRBD1	14	-	CASSRTGVYNEQFF	TGTGCCAGCAGTCGGACAGGTGTCTACAATGAGCAGTTCTTC
TRBV12-3/TRBV12-4	TRBJ2-7	TRBD2	13	-	CASTTSGRYEQYF	TGTGCCAGCACGACTAGCGGGAGGTACGAGCAGTACTTC
TRBV6-5	TRBJ1-2	-	13	-	CASTFRVTYGYTF	TGTGCCAGCACGTTCAGGGTGACCTATGGCTACACCTTC
TRBV15	TRBJ2-7	-	13	-	CATSEGGNYEQYF	TGTGCCACCAGTGAGGGCGGGAACTACGAGCAGTACTTC
TRBV11-2	TRBJ2-1	TRBD2	15	-	CASSATSGSYNEQFF	TGTGCCAGCAGCGCAACTAGCGGGAGCTACAATGAGCAGTTCTTC
TRBV9	TRBJ1-3	TRBD1	15	-	CASSVGTGYGNTIYF	TGTGCCAGCAGCGTAGGGACAGGGTATGGAAACACCATATATTTT
TRBV15	TRBJ1-2	-	14	-	CATSRAVRGDGYTF	TGTGCCACCAGCAGAGCGGTCAGGGGAGATGGCTACACCTTC
TRBV7-9	TRBJ2-1	-	15	-	CASSQSGNPYNEQFF	TGTGCCAGCAGCCAGTCGGGAAACCCCTACAATGAGCAGTTCTTC
TRBV5-4	TRBJ2-1	TRBD2	15	-	CASSRAGRAHNEQFF	TGTGCCAGCAGTAGGGCCGGGAGGGCCCACAATGAGCAGTTCTTC
TRBV5-4	TRBJ2-5	-	15	-	CASSTPTDSQETQYF	TGTGCCAGCAGCACCCCAACGGACAGTCAAGAGACCCAGTACTTC
TRBV2	TRBJ2-5	TRBD2	15	-	CASRPRLAGAETQYF	TGTGCCAGCAGACCCCGACTAGCGGGAGCAGAGACCCAGTACTTC
TRBV28	TRBJ1-2	TRBD1	18	-	CASSLSRQGLLRVYGYTF	TGTGCCAGCAGTCTCAGCCGACAGGGCCTCCTCAGGGTCTATGGCTACACCTTC
TRBV4-2	TRBJ2-2	TRBD2	18	-	CASSQDMASGRSTGELFF	TGTGCCAGCAGCCAAGATATGGCTAGCGGGAGGTCCACCGGGGAGCTGTTTTTT
TRBV25-1	TRBJ2-1	-	13	many	CASSGWGDNEQFF	TGTGCCAGCAGTGGCTGGGGGGACAATGAGCAGTTCTTC
TRBV3-1/TRBV3-2	TRBJ2-2	TRBD2	13	-	CASSSREGGELFF	TGTGCCAGCAGTTCCCGGGAGGGCGGGGAGCTGTTTTTT
TRBV7-2	TRBJ1-1	-	16	-	CASIASLAKPNTEAFF	TGTGCCAGTATAGCTTCCCTGGCAAAGCCGAACACTGAAGCTTTCTTT
TRBV5-1	TRBJ2-7	-	13	once	CASSYPQAYEQYF	TGCGCCAGCAGCTACCCCCAGGCCTACGAGCAGTACTTC
TRBV7-2	TRBJ1-5	-	15	few	CASSLDSGGTQPQHF	TGTGCCAGCAGCTTAGACTCAGGAGGTACCCAGCCCCAGCATTTT
TRBV5-5	TRBJ2-5	TRBD2	16	-	CASSLSFSAGERTQYF	TGTGCCAGCAGCTTGAGTTTTTCGGCGGGAGAACGGACCCAGTACTTC
TRBV6-6	TRBJ2-1	TRBD1	15	once	CASSYRGQGVGEQFF	TGTGCCAGCAGTTACCGGGGACAGGGAGTGGGTGAGCAGTTCTTC
TRBV9	TRBJ2-3	-	12	-	CASSPLEGTQYF	TGTGCCAGCAGCCCCCTGGAGGGTACGCAGTATTTT
TRBV18	TRBJ2-1	TRBD2	16	-	CASSPPGRVRESEQFF	TGTGCCAGCTCACCCCCAGGGAGGGTGAGGGAGAGTGAGCAGTTCTTC
TRBV9	TRBJ1-2	-	13	-	CASSVGREYGYTF	TGTGCCAGCAGCGTAGGCAGGGAATATGGCTACACCTTC
TRBV4-2	TRBJ2-5	-	15	-	CASSQERADRETQYF	TGTGCCAGCAGCCAAGAGAGGGCCGATCGAGAGACCCAGTACTTC